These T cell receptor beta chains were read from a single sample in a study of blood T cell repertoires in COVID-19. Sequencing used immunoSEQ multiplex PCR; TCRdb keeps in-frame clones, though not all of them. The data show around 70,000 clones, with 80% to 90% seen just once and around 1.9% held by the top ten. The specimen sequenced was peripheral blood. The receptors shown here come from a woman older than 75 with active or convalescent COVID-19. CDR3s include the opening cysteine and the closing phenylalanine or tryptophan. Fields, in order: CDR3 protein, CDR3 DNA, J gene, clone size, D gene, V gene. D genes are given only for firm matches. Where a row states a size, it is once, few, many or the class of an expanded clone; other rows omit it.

CASSLTQGVHGYTF	TGTGCCAGCAGCTTGACTCAGGGCGTACATGGCTACACCTTC	TRBJ1-2	few	-	TRBV5-4
CASATRASGGGELFF	TGTGCCAGCGCAACGCGAGCTAGCGGGGGCGGGGAGCTGTTTTTT	TRBJ2-2	-	TRBD2	TRBV6-5
CASSLLLRGGGADEQYF	TGCGCCAGCAGCCTCCTCCTCCGGGGCGGGGGGGCTGACGAGCAGTACTTC	TRBJ2-7	-	TRBD2	TRBV4-3
CASSPVGGGLFF	TGTGCCAGCAGCCCGGTAGGGGGTGGGCTGTTTTTT	TRBJ2-2	-	-	TRBV2
CASSATQGSEQYF	TGTGCCAGTAGTGCAACACAGGGATCCGAGCAGTACTTC	TRBJ2-7	-	-	TRBV19
CATSRGKGAIPTNYGYTF	TGTGCCACCAGCAGAGGGAAAGGAGCTATCCCTACTAACTATGGCTACACCTTC	TRBJ1-2	-	-	TRBV15
CSPTGQETQYF	TGCAGTCCCACAGGGCAAGAGACCCAGTACTTC	TRBJ2-5	-	-	TRBV20-1
CASSDSRARNQPQHF	TGTGCCAGCAGTGATTCGAGGGCTCGGAATCAGCCCCAGCATTTT	TRBJ1-5	-	-	TRBV6-1
CAWSQQGGETQYF	TGTGCCTGGAGCCAACAGGGTGGGGAGACCCAGTACTTC	TRBJ2-5	-	-	TRBV30
CASSLLQDTGELFF	TGTGCCAGCAGCTTGTTGCAGGACACCGGGGAGCTGTTTTTT	TRBJ2-2	-	-	TRBV5-5
CASSLVRFTNEQFF	TGTGCCAGCAGCTTAGTCAGGTTTACTAATGAGCAGTTCTTC	TRBJ2-1	-	-	TRBV7-2
CASSSPLAGGSYEQYF	TGTGCCAGCAGTTCCCCACTAGCGGGGGGCTCCTACGAGCAGTACTTC	TRBJ2-7	-	TRBD2	TRBV6-2/TRBV6-3
CATSAQGAAYNEQFF	TGTGCCACCAGTGCACAGGGGGCTGCCTACAATGAGCAGTTCTTC	TRBJ2-1	-	TRBD1	TRBV24-1
CASSMTRGLEAFF	TGTGCCAGCAGCATGACCAGGGGGCTTGAAGCTTTCTTT	TRBJ1-1	-	TRBD1	TRBV11-3
CAWSDYVTNEQFF	TGTGCCTGGAGTGACTACGTGACGAATGAGCAGTTCTTC	TRBJ2-1	-	-	TRBV30
CASSLRRGGQPQHF	TGTGCCAGCAGTTTACGCCGGGGGGGGCAGCCCCAGCATTTT	TRBJ1-5	-	-	TRBV27
CASSQETGNGANVLTF	TGTGCCAGCAGCCAAGAGACAGGCAACGGGGCCAACGTCCTGACTTTC	TRBJ2-6	once	-	TRBV3-1/TRBV3-2
CASSLSSTDTQYF	TGTGCCAGCAGCTTATCTAGCACAGATACGCAGTATTTT	TRBJ2-3	-	-	TRBV7-3
CASSTGTTEAFF	TGTGCCAGCAGTACAGGGACCACTGAAGCTTTCTTT	TRBJ1-1	few	-	TRBV2
CATSRGDRAPGANVLTF	TGTGCCACCAGCAGAGGGGACAGGGCTCCTGGGGCCAACGTCCTGACTTTC	TRBJ2-6	-	TRBD1	TRBV15
CASKQGSNQPQHF	TGTGCCAGCAAACAGGGTAGCAATCAGCCCCAGCATTTT	TRBJ1-5	-	-	TRBV2
CSSKTSLYNEQFF	TGCAGCTCGAAGACTAGCCTATACAATGAGCAGTTCTTC	TRBJ2-1	-	TRBD2	TRBV29-1
CASSLDSTDYGYTF	TGCGCCAGCAGCCTTGACTCGACAGATTATGGCTACACCTTC	TRBJ1-2	few	-	TRBV5-1
CASRDGRQGGVGNSPLHF	TGTGCCAGCAGGGATGGTAGGCAGGGAGGGGTGGGGAATTCACCCCTCCACTTT	TRBJ1-6	-	-	TRBV2
CASSWTLNTEAFF	TGTGCCAGCAGTTGGACACTGAACACTGAAGCTTTCTTT	TRBJ1-1	-	-	TRBV2
CASSQDGSYEQYF	TGCGCCAGCAGCCAAGACGGCTCCTACGAGCAGTACTTC	TRBJ2-7	few	-	TRBV4-3
CASSLPSGGDTQYF	TGTGCCAGCAGCTTACCTAGCGGGGGAGATACGCAGTATTTT	TRBJ2-3	-	TRBD2	TRBV13
CASSLPAQGLNEQFF	TGTGCCAGCAGCTTGCCAGCCCAGGGGCTCAATGAGCAGTTCTTC	TRBJ2-1	-	-	TRBV5-4